This is a list of T cell receptor beta chains from one sample in a study of T cell repertoires in cytomegalovirus infection. TCRdb passed the reads through MiXCR, listing each CDR3 protein once. The table lists approximately 1,000,000 distinct CDR3 sequences, 31% of them singletons, with around an eighth in the top ten. Antigens for these TCRs are unknown. The sequencing here drew on cultured CD8+ T cells from PBMCs, taken from culture after CMV antigen stimulation. The source of these receptors is a human donor in good health (CMV status not recorded). Some clones in this sample may be carry-over from other donors' samples. The CDR3 runs from the conserved cysteine through the conserved F or W. Each record gives: V gene, D gene, J gene, clone size, CDR3 protein, CDR3 DNA. A D gene is named only where the DNA matches it firmly. Size is stated for part of the rows, as once, few or many counts, or as a class when the clone is expanded.

v_gene: TRBV25-1
d_gene: TRBD1
j_gene: TRBJ2-6
abundance: few
CDR3aa: CASSADRDRSGANVLTF
CDR3nt: TGTGCCAGCAGTGCGGACAGGGACCGCTCTGGGGCCAACGTCCTGACTTTC

v_gene: TRBV6-6
d_gene: TRBD1
j_gene: TRBJ1-5
abundance: NA
CDR3aa: CASSYLRQGQPQHF
CDR3nt: TGTGCCAGCAGTTACCTAAGACAGGGCCAGCCCCAGCATTTT

v_gene: TRBV9
d_gene: NA
j_gene: TRBJ2-2
abundance: NA
CDR3aa: CASSVGDSPNTGELFF
CDR3nt: TGTGCCAGCAGCGTAGGAGACTCCCCCAACACCGGGGAGCTGTTTTTT

v_gene: TRBV27
d_gene: TRBD1
j_gene: TRBJ1-1
abundance: NA
CDR3aa: CASGTGQLSTEAFF
CDR3nt: TGTGCCAGCGGGACAGGCCAGCTCAGCACTGAAGCTTTCTTT

v_gene: TRBV3-1
d_gene: NA
j_gene: TRBJ1-2
abundance: once
CDR3aa: CASGPGTDGYTF
CDR3nt: TGTGCCAGCGGACCCGGGACCGATGGCTACACCTTC

v_gene: TRBV11-2
d_gene: NA
j_gene: TRBJ1-3
abundance: once
CDR3aa: CASGFGGIGNTIYF
CDR3nt: TGTGCCAGCGGGTTTGGAGGGATTGGAAACACCATATATTTT

v_gene: TRBV25-1
d_gene: TRBD1
j_gene: TRBJ2-6
abundance: NA
CDR3aa: CASKGGTGGELSGANVLTF
CDR3nt: TGTGCCAGCAAAGGGGGGACAGGGGGCGAGTTATCCGGGGCCAACGTCCTGACTTTC

v_gene: TRBV7-6
d_gene: NA
j_gene: TRBJ1-6
abundance: NA
CDR3aa: CASSVMEYNSPLHF
CDR3nt: TGTGCCAGCAGCGTCATGGAGTATAATTCACCCCTCCACTTT

v_gene: TRBV7-6
d_gene: NA
j_gene: TRBJ1-5
abundance: NA
CDR3aa: CASSTWTQPQHF
CDR3nt: TGTGCCAGCAGCACCTGGACACAGCCCCAGCATTTT

v_gene: TRBV7-9
d_gene: TRBD1
j_gene: TRBJ2-2
abundance: many
CDR3aa: CASSSGTANTGELFF
CDR3nt: TGTGCCAGCAGCTCCGGGACAGCGAACACCGGGGAGCTGTTTTTT

v_gene: TRBV10-2
d_gene: NA
j_gene: TRBJ1-2
abundance: NA
CDR3aa: CASSEWDGAYGYTF
CDR3nt: TGCGCCAGCAGTGAATGGGACGGCGCCTATGGCTACACCTTC

v_gene: TRBV19
d_gene: TRBD1
j_gene: TRBJ1-2
abundance: few
CDR3aa: CASSIPDRDLNYGYTF
CDR3nt: TGTGCCAGTAGTATCCCCGACAGGGACCTTAACTATGGCTACACCTTC

v_gene: TRBV4-1
d_gene: NA
j_gene: TRBJ2-2
abundance: few
CDR3aa: CASSQDAPGVADTGELFF
CDR3nt: TGCGCCAGCAGCCAAGATGCACCCGGGGTAGCGGACACCGGGGAGCTGTTTTTT

v_gene: TRBV19
d_gene: NA
j_gene: TRBJ1-5
abundance: NA
CDR3aa: CASSRSDSNQPQHF
CDR3nt: TGTGCCAGTAGTAGGAGTGATAGCAATCAGCCCCAGCATTTT

v_gene: TRBV6-1
d_gene: NA
j_gene: TRBJ2-1
abundance: NA
CDR3aa: CASSGRGGINEQFF
CDR3nt: TGTGCCAGCAGTGGGAGGGGGGGCATAAATGAGCAGTTCTTC

v_gene: TRBV10-3
d_gene: NA
j_gene: TRBJ1-4
abundance: few
CDR3aa: CATLHDTDEKLFF
CDR3nt: TGTGCCACCCTTCATGACACAGATGAAAAACTGTTTTTT

v_gene: TRBV7-9
d_gene: NA
j_gene: TRBJ1-3
abundance: few
CDR3aa: CASSSTIRGNTIYF
CDR3nt: TGTGCCAGCAGCTCTACTATCAGGGGAAACACCATATATTTT

v_gene: TRBV6-1
d_gene: NA
j_gene: TRBJ2-1
abundance: NA
CDR3aa: CASSPGPSYNEQFF
CDR3nt: TGTGCCAGCAGCCCCGGACCGTCGTACAATGAGCAGTTCTTC

v_gene: TRBV7-8
d_gene: TRBD1
j_gene: TRBJ2-5
abundance: few
CDR3aa: CASSIGTAKETQYF
CDR3nt: TGTGCCAGCAGCATCGGGACAGCTAAAGAGACCCAGTACTTC

v_gene: TRBV29-1
d_gene: NA
j_gene: TRBJ2-7
abundance: NA
CDR3aa: CSVEGRAPYEQYF
CDR3nt: TGCAGCGTTGAGGGCAGGGCCCCGTACGAGCAGTACTTC

v_gene: TRBV27
d_gene: NA
j_gene: TRBJ2-1
abundance: NA
CDR3aa: CASGDYISLYEQFF
CDR3nt: TGTGCCAGCGGAGACTACATCTCCCTATATGAGCAGTTCTTC

v_gene: TRBV7-9
d_gene: NA
j_gene: TRBJ2-5
abundance: few
CDR3aa: CASSLISRQETQYF
CDR3nt: TGTGCCAGCAGCTTAATTTCTCGCCAAGAGACCCAGTACTTC

v_gene: TRBV2
d_gene: TRBD1
j_gene: TRBJ2-2
abundance: few
CDR3aa: CASSHLGTGPTGELFF
CDR3nt: TGTGCCAGCAGTCACCTCGGGACAGGGCCCACCGGGGAGCTGTTTTTT

v_gene: TRBV7-6
d_gene: TRBD1
j_gene: TRBJ2-2
abundance: NA
CDR3aa: CASSLEGRGQSTGELFF
CDR3nt: TGTGCCAGCAGCTTAGAGGGCAGGGGGCAGAGCACCGGGGAGCTGTTTTTT

v_gene: TRBV28
d_gene: TRBD1
j_gene: TRBJ1-2
abundance: NA
CDR3aa: CVSSVDRDSYGYTF
CDR3nt: TGTGTCAGCAGTGTCGACCGGGACAGCTATGGCTACACCTTC

v_gene: TRBV19
d_gene: NA
j_gene: TRBJ2-1
abundance: NA
CDR3aa: CASSRGVAEQFF
CDR3nt: TGTGCCAGTAGTAGAGGGGTAGCGGAGCAGTTCTTC

v_gene: TRBV7-2
d_gene: NA
j_gene: TRBJ2-1
abundance: many
CDR3aa: CASSLLDHSKPYNEQFF
CDR3nt: TGTGCCAGCAGCCTACTTGACCACTCAAAACCCTACAATGAGCAGTTCTTC

v_gene: TRBV27
d_gene: TRBD2
j_gene: TRBJ2-1
abundance: few
CDR3aa: CASGSGGEQFF
CDR3nt: TGTGCCAGCGGGAGCGGGGGGGAGCAGTTCTTC

v_gene: TRBV7-2
d_gene: NA
j_gene: TRBJ2-3
abundance: few
CDR3aa: CASSLVPGGGMTDTQYF
CDR3nt: TGTGCCAGCAGCTTGGTACCCGGGGGTGGAATGACAGATACGCAGTATTTT

v_gene: TRBV12-3/TRBV12-4
d_gene: NA
j_gene: TRBJ2-1
abundance: few
CDR3aa: CASTQGGSSYNEQFF
CDR3nt: TGTGCCAGCACCCAAGGGGGAAGCTCCTACAATGAGCAGTTCTTC

v_gene: TRBV6-2/TRBV6-3
d_gene: NA
j_gene: TRBJ2-1
abundance: few
CDR3aa: CASTLFSSRDEQFF
CDR3nt: TGTGCCAGCACCCTATTCTCCTCTCGAGATGAGCAGTTCTTC

v_gene: TRBV12-3/TRBV12-4
d_gene: NA
j_gene: TRBJ2-2
abundance: NA
CDR3aa: CASSLRLANTGELFF
CDR3nt: TGTGCCAGCAGTTTAAGGCTAGCGAACACCGGGGAGCTGTTTTTT

v_gene: TRBV2
d_gene: NA
j_gene: TRBJ2-7
abundance: NA
CDR3aa: CGYRDSYEQYF
CDR3nt: TGTGGGTACAGGGACTCCTACGAGCAGTACTTC

v_gene: TRBV6-1
d_gene: NA
j_gene: TRBJ2-6
abundance: NA
CDR3aa: CASSEDHSEANVLTF
CDR3nt: TGTGCCAGCAGCGAAGATCACTCTGAGGCCAACGTCCTGACTTTC

v_gene: TRBV10-3
d_gene: NA
j_gene: TRBJ2-3
abundance: few
CDR3aa: CAIKSWRPAGDTQYF
CDR3nt: TGTGCCATCAAATCATGGCGCCCGGCTGGGGATACGCAGTATTTT

v_gene: TRBV6-1
d_gene: NA
j_gene: TRBJ1-2
abundance: many
CDR3aa: CASSGENGSISSGYTF
CDR3nt: TGTGCCAGCAGTGGGGAGAACGGGTCAATCTCTTCGGGCTACACCTTC

v_gene: TRBV6-1
d_gene: TRBD1
j_gene: TRBJ1-5
abundance: few
CDR3aa: CASREGQGLLSNQPQHF
CDR3nt: TGTGCCAGCAGGGAGGGACAGGGGCTTTTAAGCAATCAGCCCCAGCATTTT

v_gene: TRBV9
d_gene: TRBD1
j_gene: TRBJ1-1
abundance: NA
CDR3aa: CASSVAPGGGTEAFF
CDR3nt: TGTGCCAGCAGCGTAGCTCCAGGGGGTGGCACTGAAGCTTTCTTT

v_gene: TRBV12-3/TRBV12-4
d_gene: NA
j_gene: TRBJ2-5
abundance: once
CDR3aa: CASSSFKAQETQYF
CDR3nt: TGTGCCAGCAGTTCGTTCAAGGCTCAAGAGACCCAGTACTTC

v_gene: TRBV7-6
d_gene: NA
j_gene: TRBJ1-1
abundance: few
CDR3aa: CASRDSGGTEAFF
CDR3nt: TGTGCCAGCAGGGACAGCGGTGGCACTGAAGCTTTCTTT

v_gene: TRBV20-1
d_gene: NA
j_gene: TRBJ2-3
abundance: NA
CDR3aa: CSAIKGVGTDTQYF
CDR3nt: TGCAGTGCTATTAAGGGGGTCGGAACAGATACGCAGTATTTT

v_gene: TRBV4-1
d_gene: NA
j_gene: TRBJ1-1
abundance: NA
CDR3aa: CASGHPGTEAFF
CDR3nt: TGCGCCAGCGGACACCCTGGAACTGAAGCTTTCTTT

v_gene: TRBV4-1
d_gene: NA
j_gene: TRBJ2-2
abundance: NA
CDR3aa: CASSQVGYYTGELFF
CDR3nt: TGCGCCAGCAGCCAAGTTGGGTACTACACCGGGGAGCTGTTTTTT

v_gene: TRBV7-2
d_gene: NA
j_gene: TRBJ2-3
abundance: many
CDR3aa: CASSLVEPSITDTQYF
CDR3nt: TGTGCCAGCAGCTTAGTAGAACCATCCATCACAGATACGCAGTATTTT

v_gene: TRBV7-9
d_gene: NA
j_gene: TRBJ2-3
abundance: many
CDR3aa: CASSFPPDTQYF
CDR3nt: TGTGCCAGCAGCTTTCCCCCAGATACGCAGTATTTT

v_gene: TRBV27
d_gene: TRBD2
j_gene: TRBJ2-1
abundance: NA
CDR3aa: CASSLRRGGYVF
CDR3nt: TGTGCCAGCAGTTTACGGCGGGGGGGCTATGTCTTC

v_gene: TRBV7-9
d_gene: TRBD1
j_gene: TRBJ2-3
abundance: NA
CDR3aa: CASSSQDRGTDTQYF
CDR3nt: TGTGCCAGCAGCTCCCAGGACAGGGGCACAGATACGCAGTATTTT

v_gene: TRBV15
d_gene: TRBD1
j_gene: TRBJ1-4
abundance: NA
CDR3aa: CATSTDRGDEKLFF
CDR3nt: TGTGCCACCAGCACCGACAGGGGTGATGAAAAACTGTTTTTT

v_gene: TRBV7-9
d_gene: NA
j_gene: TRBJ1-6
abundance: NA
CDR3aa: CASSLKVGDSPLHF
CDR3nt: TGTGCCAGCAGCTTAAAGGTCGGGGATTCACCCCTCCACTTT

v_gene: TRBV7-6
d_gene: NA
j_gene: TRBJ2-7
abundance: NA
CDR3aa: CASSGGIDEQYF
CDR3nt: TGTGCCAGCAGCGGGGGAATCGACGAGCAGTACTTC

v_gene: TRBV7-6
d_gene: TRBD2
j_gene: TRBJ2-5
abundance: NA
CDR3aa: CASGGEETQYF
CDR3nt: TGTGCCAGCGGGGGGGAAGAGACCCAGTACTTC

v_gene: TRBV27
d_gene: NA
j_gene: TRBJ1-1
abundance: many
CDR3aa: CASISNTEAFF
CDR3nt: TGTGCCAGCATCAGCAACACTGAAGCTTTCTTT

v_gene: TRBV7-6
d_gene: TRBD2
j_gene: TRBJ2-1
abundance: NA
CDR3aa: CASSLVGTSGGGVEQFF
CDR3nt: TGTGCCAGCAGCTTAGTGGGGACTAGCGGGGGGGGAGTTGAGCAGTTCTTC

v_gene: TRBV3-1
d_gene: NA
j_gene: TRBJ1-2
abundance: NA
CDR3aa: CASSQGLGDGYTF
CDR3nt: TGTGCCAGCAGCCAAGGTTTAGGGGATGGCTACACCTTC

v_gene: TRBV5-5
d_gene: NA
j_gene: TRBJ1-2
abundance: NA
CDR3aa: CASRTRDANNYGYTF
CDR3nt: TGTGCCAGCAGGACGCGGGACGCCAATAACTATGGCTACACCTTC

v_gene: TRBV2
d_gene: NA
j_gene: TRBJ2-7
abundance: NA
CDR3aa: CASSEVTTYEQYF
CDR3nt: TGTGCCAGCAGTGAAGTCACCACCTACGAGCAGTACTTC

v_gene: TRBV12-3/TRBV12-4
d_gene: NA
j_gene: TRBJ2-3
abundance: NA
CDR3aa: CASSFTYTQYF
CDR3nt: TGTGCCAGCAGTTTCACGTATACGCAGTATTTT

v_gene: TRBV12-3/TRBV12-4
d_gene: NA
j_gene: TRBJ1-2
abundance: NA
CDR3aa: CASSLGTRDLAGYTF
CDR3nt: TGTGCCAGCAGCCTCGGGACGCGGGATTTGGCTGGCTACACCTTC